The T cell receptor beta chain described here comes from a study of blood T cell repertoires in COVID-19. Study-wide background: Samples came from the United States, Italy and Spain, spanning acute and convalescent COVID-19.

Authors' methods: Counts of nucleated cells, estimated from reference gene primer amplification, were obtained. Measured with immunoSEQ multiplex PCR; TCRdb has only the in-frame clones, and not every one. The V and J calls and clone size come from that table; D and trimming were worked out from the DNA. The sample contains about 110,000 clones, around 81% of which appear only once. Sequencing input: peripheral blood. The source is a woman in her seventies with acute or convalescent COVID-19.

Here the CDR3 DNA reads TGCAGCGTTGAAGGTGTTATCCAGGCCTACAATGAGCAGTTCTTC. The encoded protein is CSVEGVIQAYNEQFF. The J gene is TRBJ2-1, the V gene TRBV29-1; D gene uncertain. CDR1 and CDR2 (germline): SQVTM, ANQGSEA. The CDR3 contains 15 residues. V lost 1 base, J lost 2 bases, and 12 bases lay in between.